This entry concerns a single T cell receptor beta chain. The data were obtained in a study of T cell responses to AZD1222 COVID-19 vaccine. Clones were sequenced by immunoSEQ multiplex PCR, and TCRdb holds only the in-frame ones, with some missing. The sample lists 100,000 to 110,000 clones; 80% to 95% were seen once. This CDR3 is built from 15 residues. V dropped 1 base and J dropped 6 bases, with 13 bases sitting between them. Germline assignment: CDR1 LGHDT and CDR2 YNNKEL (reference sequence). The specimen was peripheral blood, collected on day 0 of AZD1222 vaccination. The TCR was taken from an adult in good health. The chain uses TRBV3-1 (or the pseudogene TRBV3-2) and TRBJ1-5, with a weak D call TRBD1 (6 bases). The CDR3 protein is CASSQGAGGSQPQHF. In DNA form, the CDR3 reads TGTGCCAGCAGCCAAGGGGCCGGGGGCAGTCAGCCCCAGCATTTT.